Presented here are 21 T cell receptor beta chains from one specimen sequenced in a study of T cells expressing NK-cell markers. TCRdb re-called the 5' RACE reads and shows each CDR3 protein once, DNA omitted. The table lists about 260,000 distinct CDR3 sequences. The sequenced sample was blood T cells: a sorted CD56 or NKG2C T cell subset, CD4+ or CD8+ T cells, or bulk PBMC T cells (not recorded which). The receptors were sampled from a woman between 18 and 70 years old in good health.

J is TRBJ2-3 and V is TRBV18; TCRdb indicates TRBD1, and absent DNA this call remains unverified. CDR1 is KGHSH and CDR2 is LQKENI in the germline V gene. This CDR3 contains 16 residues. The CDR3 loop is CASSPLGRGALDTQYF.

The V and J genes are TRBV20-1 and TRBJ2-1; TCRdb picks TRBD2, but there is no DNA to check that call. CDR1 is DFQATT, CDR2 SNEGSKA, per germline (reference sequence). CDR3 size: 14 residues. This CDR3 reads CSAPFAGGANEQFF.

The chain couples TRBV11-2 to TRBJ2-1. The V gene's germline CDR1 is SGHAT and CDR2 FQNNGV. The CDR3 is 17 residues long. The CDR3 loop reads CASSLEVLAITYNEQFF.

J is TRBJ2-3 and V is TRBV7-2; TCRdb returns TRBD2, unconfirmable since there is no DNA. Germline CDR1 is SGHTA and CDR2 is FQGNSA. CDR3 length: 16 amino acids. CDR3 in amino acids: CASSETSGGRPDTQYF. Filled out from reference TRBV7-2 and TRBJ2-3, the complete variable domain reads GAGVSQSPSNKVTEKGKDVELRCDPISGHTALYWYRQSLGQGLEFLIYFQGNSAPDKSGLPSDRFSAERTGGSVSTLTIQRTQQEDSAVYLCASSETSGGRPDTQYFGPGTRLTVL.

V usage is TRBV5-4 and J usage is TRBJ2-1. This CDR3 has 12 amino acids. CDR1 is SGHNT, CDR2 YYREEE, per germline (reference sequence). This chain's CDR3 is CASSKSPNEQFF.

This chain connects TRBV29-1 to TRBJ2-5; TCRdb designates TRBD2, a call that cannot be tested without DNA. CDR3 length: 12 amino acids. In germline, CDR1 is SQVTM, CDR2 ANQGSEA. The CDR3 loop is CSAEGGKGTQYF.

V gene TRBV6-2 or TRBV6-3 combines with J gene TRBJ1-2; TCRdb outputs TRBD1, but without DNA this stays unchecked. Germline V gene lookup returns CDR1 MNHEY and CDR2 SVGEGT. The CDR3 totals 12 residues. CDR3 residues: CASSGGPYGYTF.

The V and J genes are TRBV27 and TRBJ2-1. The CDR3 has 13 residues. Germline CDR1 reads MNHEY; CDR2 reads SMNVEV (reference sequence). The CDR3 protein is CASSSPQNNEQFF.

The chain has TRBV5-1 and TRBJ1-1; TCRdb designates TRBD1, a call that cannot be tested without DNA. This CDR3 is 14 amino acids long. Germline CDR1 is SGHRS and CDR2 is YFSETQ. This CDR3 is CASSSKQGNTEAFF.

The V call is TRBV5-1, the J call TRBJ1-3; the D call of TRBD1 rests on TCRdb alone, since no DNA is present to check it. Per germline, CDR1 SGHRS and CDR2 YFSETQ. The CDR3 contains 16 residues. The chain's CDR3 is CASSSGQTASGNTIYF.

The chain is built from TRBV5-1 and TRBJ2-2; TCRdb names TRBD2, which stays unverified in the absence of DNA. The CDR3 consists of 17 residues. Looked up from germline, CDR1 is SGHRS and CDR2 is YFSETQ. The CDR3 sequence is CASSGPFSSGSTGELFF.

The chain links TRBV7-2 to TRBJ2-7. CDR1 and CDR2 (germline): SGHTA, FQGNSA. This CDR3 has 13 residues. Here the CDR3 reads CASSRRQFHEQYF.

This chain links TRBV7-2 with TRBJ2-3; TCRdb's D call, TRBD2, is unchecked because there is no DNA. CDR1 and CDR2 (germline): SGHTA, FQGNSA. CDR3 length equals 15 residues. CDR3 loop: CASRTGLATTDTQYF.

The chain recombines TRBV6-5 with TRBJ2-7; TCRdb reports TRBD2, a call that lacks DNA to check it against. This CDR3 comprises 16 residues. Germline assignment: CDR1 MNHEY and CDR2 SVGAGI. CDR3 protein: CASSHPTSGVPYEQYF.

The CDR3 sequence is CASSYDRKETQYF. The chain employs TRBV6-6 and TRBJ2-5; TCRdb's D call of TRBD1 is untestable without DNA. Germline CDR1 is MNHNY and CDR2 is SVGAGI (reference sequence). The CDR3 runs 13 residues.

The chain uses TRBV20-1 and TRBJ2-5. Germline-derived CDR1 and CDR2 are DFQATT and SNEGSKA (reference sequence). The CDR3 extends over 11 amino acids. The CDR3 sequence: CSATVDRTQYF.

The rearrangement joins TRBV7-2 to TRBJ2-1; TCRdb designates TRBD1, a call that cannot be tested without DNA. Looked up from germline, CDR1 is SGHTA and CDR2 is FQGNSA. CDR3 size: 15 residues. The CDR3 reads CASSLVGGRNNEQFF. The full variable domain, with the rest looked up from reference TRBV7-2 and TRBJ2-1, is GAGVSQSPSNKVTEKGKDVELRCDPISGHTALYWYRQSLGQGLEFLIYFQGNSAPDKSGLPSDRFSAERTGGSVSTLTIQRTQQEDSAVYLCASSLVGGRNNEQFFGPGTRLTVL.

The chain recombines TRBV11-1 with TRBJ2-2; as DNA is missing, the TRBD2 call by TCRdb cannot be tested. The CDR3 extends over 14 amino acids. Germline V gene data show CDR1 as SGHAT and CDR2 as FQDESV (reference sequence). CDR3 residues: CASSPSSPTGELFF.

V gene TRBV10-3 combines with J gene TRBJ1-6; the TRBD1 assignment by TCRdb is unverifiable without DNA. The CDR3 sequence is 13 residues long. Germline V gene sequence: CDR1 ENHRY, CDR2 SYGVKD. The CDR3: CAIVGQLNSPLHF.

This chain joins TRBV11-2 and TRBJ2-4; TCRdb gives TRBD1 as the D gene, but with no DNA this cannot be confirmed. Per germline, CDR1 SGHAT and CDR2 FQNNGV. The CDR3 consists of 18 residues. The CDR3 protein is CASSLGSRGSLAKNIQYF.

The CDR3 reads CASSLVPGAYTEAFF. The chain couples TRBV5-1 to TRBJ1-1; TCRdb gives TRBD1 as the D gene, but with no DNA this cannot be confirmed. The CDR3 is 15 residues long. CDR1 is SGHRS and CDR2 is YFSETQ in the germline V gene.